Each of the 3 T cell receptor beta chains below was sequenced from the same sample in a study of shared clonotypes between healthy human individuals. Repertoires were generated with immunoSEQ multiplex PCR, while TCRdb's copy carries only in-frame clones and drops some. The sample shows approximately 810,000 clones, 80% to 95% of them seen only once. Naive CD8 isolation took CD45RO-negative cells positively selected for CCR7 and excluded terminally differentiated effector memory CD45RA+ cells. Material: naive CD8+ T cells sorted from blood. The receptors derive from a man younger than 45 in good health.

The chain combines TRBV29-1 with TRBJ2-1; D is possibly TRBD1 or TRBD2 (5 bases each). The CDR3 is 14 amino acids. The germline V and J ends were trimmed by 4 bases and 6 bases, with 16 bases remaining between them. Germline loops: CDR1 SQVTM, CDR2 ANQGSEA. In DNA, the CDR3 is TGCAGCGTTGCGAGGGCAGGGCGATCCAATGAGCAGTTCTTC. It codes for CSVARAGRSNEQFF.

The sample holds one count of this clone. CDR3 loop: CASGSAGRSNEQFF. The CDR3 nucleotides read TGTGCTAGTGGTTCCGCTGGAAGGTCCAATGAGCAGTTCTTC. The gene calls are TRBV12-5 and TRBJ2-1; the D is unclear. V lost 4 bases and J lost 6, with 13 bases in between. This CDR3 has 14 amino acids. Germline V gene lookup returns CDR1 LGHNT and CDR2 FRNRAP.

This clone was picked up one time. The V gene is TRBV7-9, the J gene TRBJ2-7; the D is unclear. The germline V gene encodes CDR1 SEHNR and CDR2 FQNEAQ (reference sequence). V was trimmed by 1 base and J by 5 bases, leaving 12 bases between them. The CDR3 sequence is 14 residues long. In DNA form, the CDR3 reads TGTGCCAGCAGCTTAGTTCTCGGTAGCCACGAGCAGTACTTC. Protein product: CASSLVLGSHEQYF.